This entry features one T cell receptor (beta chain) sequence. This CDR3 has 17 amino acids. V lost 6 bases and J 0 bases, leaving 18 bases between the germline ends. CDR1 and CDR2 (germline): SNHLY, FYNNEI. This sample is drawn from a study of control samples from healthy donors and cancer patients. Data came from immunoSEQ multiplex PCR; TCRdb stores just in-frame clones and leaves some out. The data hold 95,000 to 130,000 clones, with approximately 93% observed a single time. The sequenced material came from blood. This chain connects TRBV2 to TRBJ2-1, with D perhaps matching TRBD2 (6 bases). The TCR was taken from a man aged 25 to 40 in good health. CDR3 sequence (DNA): TGTGCCAGCAGCTTGAAGGGGCGGGAAAGCTCCTACAATGAGCAGTTCTTC. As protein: CASSLKGRESSYNEQFF.